This passage covers 20 T cell receptor beta chains from one sample sequenced in a study of beta chain features in type 1 diabetes. Every bit of the isolated RNA underwent reverse transcription, so sequencing read expressed TCRB transcripts. Sequencing used immunoSEQ multiplex PCR; TCRdb keeps in-frame clones, though not all of them. This table has some 900,000 clones, around a sixth appearing once. Sequenced input: naive CD4+ T cells from blood. These receptors all stem from a young woman in good health.

The chain couples TRBV11-2 to TRBJ1-1, with D possibly matching TRBD1 (6 bases). Trimming took 6 bases from V and 5 from J, leaving 16 bases between them. The CDR3 is made up of 14 amino acids. Germline V gene data show CDR1 as SGHAT and CDR2 as FQNNGV. CDR3: CASRSLGGATEAFF. As DNA, the CDR3 is TGTGCCAGCAGATCTCTCGGGGGGGCTACTGAAGCTTTCTTT. The full variable domain, with the rest looked up from reference TRBV11-2 and TRBJ1-1, is EAGVAQSPRYKIIEKRQSVAFWCNPISGHATLYWYQQILGQGPKLLIQFQNNGVVDDSQLPKDRFSAERLKGVDSTLKIQPAKLEDSAVYLCASRSLGGATEAFFGQGTRLTVV.

V and J are TRBV20-1 and TRBJ2-7; D is unresolved. In germline, CDR1 is DFQATT, CDR2 SNEGSKA (reference sequence). With 6 bases removed from V and 3 bases from J, the gap between germline ends came to 9 bases. This CDR3 has 11 residues. CDR3 in DNA: TGCAGTGCCGTAGGCCACTACGAGCAGTACTTC. This gives the protein CSAVGHYEQYF.

This clone showed up just a few times. This chain links TRBV7-8 with TRBJ2-5, with 9 bases aligning to TRBD2. J lost 7 bases, V lost 3 bases, and 6 bases had no gene match. Germline values: CDR1 SGHVS, CDR2 FQNEAQ. The CDR3 runs to 14 residues. DNA for the CDR3: TGTGCCAGCAGCTTCGGTGGAGCGGGGGGGACCCAGTACTTC. Amino acids: CASSFGGAGGTQYF.

The rearrangement links TRBV25-1 to TRBJ2-7; tentatively, D is TRBD2 (5 bases). Germline V CDR1 and CDR2: MGHDK, SYGVNS. The CDR3 runs to 14 residues. Trimming took 0 bases from V and 6 from J, leaving 12 bases between them. The CDR3 DNA sequence: TGTGCCAGCAGTGAATATATGTCGGGGAGCGAGCAGTACTTC. Translated, it gives CASSEYMSGSEQYF.

This clone was observed a handful of times. The genes are TRBV5-4 and TRBJ2-5, with D unresolved. Trimming cost V 0 bases and J 0 bases, with 3 bases left between them. Germline V gene sequence: CDR1 SGHNT, CDR2 YYREEE (reference sequence). The CDR3 runs 13 residues. Here the CDR3 DNA reads TGTGCCAGCAGCTTGGTTGACCAAGAGACCCAGTACTTC. This encodes CASSLVDQETQYF. The variable domain in full, with the rest retrieved from reference TRBV5-4 and TRBJ2-5, is ETGVTQSPTHLIKTRGQQVTLRCSSQSGHNTVSWYQQALGQGPQFIFQYYREEENGRGNFPPRFSGLQFPNYSSELNVNALELDDSALYLCASSLVDQETQYFGPGTRLLVL.

This clone occurred a few times. The genes are TRBV7-3 and TRBJ2-2, with D hard to call. The CDR3 is 15 amino acids. Germline values: CDR1 SGHTA, CDR2 FQGTGA. Between the trimmed V and J ends, which lost 1 base and 4 bases, there was a span of 10 bases. CDR3 region: CASSLRSSSTGELFF. The CDR3 DNA reads as TGTGCCAGCAGCTTAAGGTCTTCCAGCACCGGGGAGCTGTTTTTT.

This chain joins TRBV18 and TRBJ2-6; a weak D match, TRBD2 (6 bases). V shed 1 base and J shed 1 base, with 17 bases lying between them. CDR1 KGHSH and CDR2 LQKENI come from the germline V gene. This CDR3 contains 19 residues. CDR3 in amino acids: CASSPLTGGMVSGANVLTF. CDR3 DNA: TGTGCCAGCTCACCACTGACGGGCGGGATGGTATCTGGGGCCAACGTCCTGACTTTC.

A few counts support this clone. The chain recombines TRBV20-1 with TRBJ2-3; D uncertain. V was trimmed by 8 bases and J by 4 bases, leaving 10 bases between them. CDR1 is DFQATT, CDR2 SNEGSKA, per germline (reference sequence). The CDR3 is 11 amino acids. CDR3 amino acids: CSSDTPDTQYF. In DNA form, the CDR3 reads TGCAGTTCGGATACACCAGATACGCAGTATTTT.

This clone was seen more than once but under ten times. The rearrangement uses TRBV28 and TRBJ1-2; tentative D call: TRBD1 (5 bases). The V gene lost 4 bases and the J gene lost 4 bases, with 16 bases spanning the gap. CDR1 and CDR2 from the germline V gene are MDHEN and SYDVKM. The CDR3 sequence is 15 residues long. The CDR3 is CASSSQGRPTYGYTF. The DNA for the CDR3 is TGTGCCAGCAGTTCGCAGGGACGTCCCACCTATGGCTACACCTTC.

CDR3 sequence (DNA): TGTGCCAGCAGGGACAGCTATAATTCACCCCTCCACTTT. Translated: CASRDSYNSPLHF. The chain carries TRBV2 and TRBJ1-6; tentative D call: TRBD1 (6 bases). Germline V gene lookup returns CDR1 SNHLY and CDR2 FYNNEI. V was cut by 6 bases and J by 3 bases, with 6 bases left in between. The CDR3 spans 13 residues.

This chain connects TRBV7-2 to TRBJ2-7; D perhaps matches TRBD1 (6 bases). The CDR3 length is 15 residues. CDR1 is SGHTA and CDR2 is FQGNSA in the germline V gene. The V gene lost 4 bases and the J gene lost 5 bases, with 18 bases spanning the gap. This CDR3 reads CASSSPGGKWNEQYF. Here the CDR3 DNA reads TGTGCCAGCAGCTCCCCTGGGGGCAAGTGGAACGAGCAGTACTTC.

This clone was recorded a few times. The chain uses TRBV7-9 and TRBJ2-1, with D possibly TRBD2 on 6 matching bases. The CDR3 runs 18 residues. Trimming shortened V by 2 bases and J by 0 bases, and 17 bases separated the two germline ends. Germline CDR1 is SEHNR and CDR2 is FQNEAQ (reference sequence). The CDR3, as DNA: TGTGCCAGCAGCTTACCCCGCGTTAGCGGAAGCTCCTACAATGAGCAGTTCTTC. This translates into CASSLPRVSGSSYNEQFF.

The gene calls are TRBV4-3 and TRBJ1-3, with D unclear. CDR3 length: 16 amino acids. Trimming removed 1 base from V and 4 bases from J, with 14 bases in between. Germline CDR1 is LGHNA and CDR2 is YSLEER. In DNA form, the CDR3 reads TGCGCCAGCAGCCAAGGCCTCCGGGTCCCAGGAAACACCATATATTTT. Translating it yields CASSQGLRVPGNTIYF.

This clone was found a few times. The rearrangement joins TRBV19 to TRBJ1-1; D might be TRBD1 (6 bases). Germline CDR1 LNHDA, CDR2 SQIVND (reference sequence). V gave up 6 bases and J gave up 8 bases, with 16 bases separating them. This CDR3 has 13 residues. The CDR3 DNA reads as TGTGCCAGTAGGCCTACAGGGAGCAGCGAAGCTTTCTTT. Residues: CASRPTGSSEAFF.

This clone came up a few times. The rearrangement links TRBV7-2 to TRBJ2-7; TRBD2 aligns across 9 bases. The CDR3 is made up of 15 amino acids. CDR1 and CDR2 from the germline V gene are SGHTA and FQGNSA. V dropped 1 base and J dropped 0; count of bases not matched to a gene: 1. CDR3 region: CASSLVAGASYEQYF. The CDR3, as DNA: TGTGCCAGCAGCTTAGTAGCGGGGGCCTCCTACGAGCAGTACTTC.

The rearrangement joins TRBV2 to TRBJ1-1; D not resolved. Trimming shortened V by 8 bases and J by 1 base, and 11 bases separated the two germline ends. This CDR3 contains 13 residues. The germline gives CDR1 SNHLY, CDR2 FYNNEI. The CDR3 DNA follows: TGTGCCAGCGGGGTACTCCGGAACACTGAAGCTTTCTTT. Translating it yields CASGVLRNTEAFF.

This clone came up a few times. The rearrangement links TRBV27 to TRBJ2-3; 12 nucleotides agree with TRBD2. CDR1 is MNHEY, CDR2 SMNVEV, per germline (reference sequence). The ends lost 3 bases at V and 1 base at J; junction bases unmatched: 8. This CDR3 comprises 18 residues. CDR3 sequence: CASSLVTSGSWGTDTQYF. The CDR3 DNA reads as TGTGCCAGCAGTTTGGTGACTAGCGGGAGTTGGGGCACAGATACGCAGTATTTT.

This clone was counted between two and nine times. J is TRBJ1-3 and V is TRBV28; perhaps TRBD1 as D (5 bases). CDR1 is MDHEN and CDR2 is SYDVKM in the germline V gene. V was pared by 5 bases and J by 2 bases, with 16 bases between. The CDR3 totals 16 residues. CDR3 protein: CASSAFGGSTGNTIYF. In DNA form, the CDR3 reads TGTGCCAGCAGTGCCTTTGGGGGAAGCACTGGAAACACCATATATTTT.

This clone has a handful of counts. The rearrangement links TRBV19 to TRBJ2-7, with 10 nucleotides matching TRBD1. The V and J ends lost 8 bases and 6 bases, in that order; junction bases with no gene match: 10. This CDR3 spans 14 amino acids. CDR1 LNHDA and CDR2 SQIVND come from the germline V gene (reference sequence). The CDR3 nucleotides are TGTGCCAGTCGTCGGGACAGGGGTTCTTCCGAGCAGTACTTC. Translated: CASRRDRGSSEQYF.

This clone appeared a few times. CDR3 residues: CASGGNRGSNEQYF. In nucleotides, the CDR3 is TGTGCCAGTGGGGGCAACAGGGGGTCCAACGAGCAGTACTTC. The chain uses TRBV2 and TRBJ2-7; TRBD1 aligns across 8 bases. Unmatched junction bases numbered 12, after V lost 9 bases and J lost 5 bases. The CDR3 sequence is 14 residues long. Germline assignment: CDR1 SNHLY and CDR2 FYNNEI.